The present TCR beta chain was sequenced within a study of blood T cell repertoires in COVID-19. CDR3 length: 14 residues. Germline V CDR1 and CDR2: SNHLY, FYNNEI. After removal of 3 bases from V and 4 bases from J, the junction contained 5 bases not matched to a gene. How the authors handled the data: Amplifying reference gene primers gave estimates of nucleated cell counts. The assay was immunoSEQ multiplex PCR, and TCRdb's table has in-frame clones only and misses some. Clone size and V and J calls were adopted from that table, with D and trimming inferred from the DNA. Seen here are about 74,000 clones, 80% to 90% observed once, and the top ten hold roughly 5%.

The origin of this receptor is a woman aged 80 or over with acute or convalescent COVID-19. The chain couples TRBV2 to TRBJ1-2, with 7 bases lining up with TRBD1. Sequenced input: peripheral blood. Here the CDR3 DNA reads TGTGCCAGCAGTGAGGCGGACAGGAGCTATGGCTACACCTTC. Translating it yields CASSEADRSYGYTF.